The sequence of this TCR beta chain was determined in a study of spatial heterogeneity in lung cancer. Looking at the study overall: Each time, sequencing found more beta-chain sequences than alpha-chain sequences. Broader study findings: Counts of expanded intratumoral alpha and beta TCRs tracked tumor mutation counts.

This clonotype has ten or more counts. Its antigen remains unidentified. The CDR3 consists of 12 residues. V was shortened by 7 bases and J by 19 bases, with 20 bases between the two germline ends. The time point here: sample taken at primary tumor resection. The library protocol tagged each TCR cDNA with a unique molecular identifier. TCRdb called the 5' RACE reads again in MiXCR, with one record for every CDR3 protein. The sample carries 20,000 to 25,000 distinct CDR3 sequences, around 2.8% recorded once. This chain links TRBV12-3 or TRBV12-4 with TRBJ2-6; D might be TRBD1 (6 bases). The TCR was taken from a male donor with early-stage non-small cell lung cancer. This material consisted of lung tumor tissue, taken at surgery. The CDR3 DNA sequence: TGTGCCAGCACCCTTGACAGGACAACCCCCACTTTC. Amino acid sequence: CASTLDRTTPTF.